This passage covers 15 T cell receptor beta chains from one sample sequenced in a study of Ad26.COV2.S vaccination and SARS-CoV-2 variants. Treatment of the sample: approximately 18 received Ad26.COV2.S at low or high dose, single or two shots; about 5 received placebo; per-sample allocation not given. After the first vaccine or placebo injection, samples were drawn on day 63. Data came from immunoSEQ multiplex PCR; TCRdb stores just in-frame clones and leaves some out. The sample includes under 400,000 clones, roughly 91% of them seen just once. The sequenced sample was peripheral blood, obtained in a trial of Ad26.COV2.S vaccine versus placebo. These receptors came from a person aged 18-60 years who received the Ad26.COV2.S COVID-19 vaccine or a placebo.

This clone was counted once. The chain carries TRBV6-1 and TRBJ2-5, with 11 positions matching TRBD2. The CDR3 spans 18 residues. Germline CDR1 MNHNS, CDR2 SASEGT. V was clipped by 0 bases and J by 4 bases; unmatched bases: 10. CDR3 coding DNA: TGTGCCAGCAGTGAAGCGCTTCGGGGTAGCGGGGGGGGAGAGACCCAGTACTTC. Translating it yields CASSEALRGSGGGETQYF.

This clone has just one count. This chain uses TRBV18 with TRBJ2-2; 7 nucleotides line up with TRBD1. This CDR3 has 15 residues. Losses at the gene ends were 3 bases for V and 1 base for J; bases not matched to a gene: 2. In germline, CDR1 is KGHSH, CDR2 LQKENI. The CDR3: CASSPRQGNTGELFF. The CDR3 DNA reads TGTGCCAGCTCACCCCGACAGGGGAACACCGGGGAGCTGTTTTTT.

A word on this clone: Different DNA sequences within this sample yield the same CDR3. DNA for the CDR3: TGTGCCAGCACGAGCACCGGGGAGCTGTTTTTT. Its translation: CASTSTGELFF. The V gene is TRBV6-6, the J gene TRBJ2-2, with unresolved D. This CDR3 comprises 11 residues. V lost 7 bases, J lost 4 bases, and 4 bases lay in between. The germline CDR1 and CDR2 sequences are MNHNY and SVGAGI (reference sequence).

The gene calls are TRBV3-1 (or the pseudogene TRBV3-2) and TRBJ2-5, with D possibly TRBD2 on 6 matching bases. V lost 4 bases to trimming and J lost 5 bases, with 17 bases between them. Per germline, CDR1 LGHDT and CDR2 YNNKEL (reference sequence). This CDR3 has 15 amino acids. CDR3 in amino acids: CASSRTTSPRETQYF. The CDR3 coding sequence is TGTGCCAGCAGCCGAACTACTAGCCCTCGGGAGACCCAGTACTTC.

This clone was recorded a few times. The genes are TRBV19 and TRBJ1-5; perhaps TRBD1 as D (5 bases). Trimming removed 7 bases at V and 0 bases at J, with 16 bases between. The CDR3 consists of 16 residues. Germline loops: CDR1 LNHDA, CDR2 SQIVND (reference sequence). CDR3 sequence reads: CASTTDSVYSNQPQHF. In nucleotides, the CDR3 is TGTGCCAGTACTACTGACAGCGTTTATAGCAATCAGCCCCAGCATTTT.

The chain links TRBV30 to TRBJ1-1; TRBD1 aligns across 7 bases. Germline lookup yields CDR1 GTSNPN and CDR2 SVGIG (reference sequence). This CDR3 spans 12 amino acids. Trimming cost V 4 bases and J 1 base; bases outside gene matches: 0. The CDR3 reads CAWTGGNTEAFF. The CDR3 DNA is TGTGCCTGGACAGGGGGGAACACTGAAGCTTTCTTT.

The J gene is TRBJ2-7, the V gene TRBV11-3; D is possibly TRBD1 (6 bases). The germline gives CDR1 SGHNT, CDR2 YENEEA. The CDR3 runs to 14 residues. V was pared by 3 bases and J by 0 bases, with 9 bases between. CDR3 amino acids: CASSFRGSSYEQYF. CDR3 in DNA: TGTGCCAGCAGCTTTAGGGGGAGCTCCTACGAGCAGTACTTC. Looking up the rest from reference TRBV11-3 and TRBJ2-7 gives the full variable domain: EAGVVQSPRYKIIEKKQPVAFWCNPISGHNTLYWYLQNLGQGPELLIRYENEEAVDDSQLPKDRFSAERLKGVDSTLKIQPAELGDSAVYLCASSFRGSSYEQYFGPGTRLTVT.

This rearrangement joins TRBV19 to TRBJ2-3; TRBD2 is a possible D gene (5 bases). The CDR3 extends over 14 amino acids. Germline V gene lookup returns CDR1 LNHDA and CDR2 SQIVND (reference sequence). Trimming took off 3 bases at V and 8 bases at J, with 15 bases between the two ends. The CDR3 DNA reads as TGTGCCAGTAGTATCGGCTTCGGGGTGGGTACGCAGTATTTT. Amino acids: CASSIGFGVGTQYF.

The V gene is TRBV7-3, the J gene TRBJ2-2; D gene uncertain. Per germline, CDR1 SGHTA and CDR2 FQGTGA. The CDR3 loop spans 18 amino acids. Trimming shortened V by 0 bases and J by 0 bases, and 14 bases separated the two germline ends. CDR3 region: CASSLTTWGSANTGELFF. The CDR3 nucleotides are TGTGCCAGCAGCTTAACGACGTGGGGTTCCGCGAACACCGGGGAGCTGTTTTTT. The variable domain in full, with the rest retrieved from reference TRBV7-3 and TRBJ2-2, is GAGVSQTPSNKVTEKGKYVELRCDPISGHTALYWYRQSLGQGPEFLIYFQGTGAADDSGLPNDRFFAVRPEGSVSTLKIQRTERGDSAVYLCASSLTTWGSANTGELFFGEGSRLTVL.

The chain carries TRBV9 and TRBJ2-5, with 8 bases lining up with TRBD1. CDR1 is SGDLS and CDR2 is YYNGEE in the germline V gene. This CDR3 has 15 residues. V trimming: 4 bases; J trimming: 7 bases; junction bases outside the gene matches: 12. The chain's CDR3 is CASSRDRMPGGTQYF. CDR3 nucleotide sequence: TGTGCCAGCAGCCGGGACAGGATGCCCGGAGGGACCCAGTACTTC.

This chain uses TRBV19 with TRBJ1-1; D perhaps matches TRBD1 (6 bases). V lost 3 bases to trimming and J lost 4 bases, with 15 bases between them. This CDR3 has 15 residues. The V gene's germline CDR1 is LNHDA and CDR2 SQIVND (reference sequence). CDR3 amino acids: CASSIGGGGLTEAFF. The CDR3 DNA follows: TGTGCCAGTAGTATTGGGGGTGGGGGCCTCACTGAAGCTTTCTTT.

CDR3 DNA: TGTGCCAGCAGCGTAGGTGGCAGGGATGGGGAGCAGTACTTC. Translated, it gives CASSVGGRDGEQYF. J is TRBJ2-7 and V is TRBV9; D is possibly TRBD1 (5 bases). The CDR3 loop spans 14 amino acids. Germline values: CDR1 SGDLS, CDR2 YYNGEE. V shed 0 bases and J shed 7 bases, with 14 bases lying between them.

The gene calls are TRBV18 and TRBJ1-1; a weak D match, TRBD1 (6 bases). This CDR3 comprises 17 residues. The germline gives CDR1 KGHSH, CDR2 LQKENI. Between the trimmed V and J ends, which lost 3 bases and 0 bases, there was a span of 17 bases. CDR3 sequence (DNA): TGTGCCAGCTCACCCCCCACCAGTAGGGGGATGAACACTGAAGCTTTCTTT. This codes for CASSPPTSRGMNTEAFF.

This clone was seen a single time. The J gene is TRBJ2-3, the V gene TRBV19, with TRBD2 identical over 7 bases. The CDR3 runs to 15 residues. Germline values: CDR1 LNHDA, CDR2 SQIVND (reference sequence). Germline trimming cut 1 base from V and 0 bases from J; bases unmatched to any gene: 1. In DNA form, the CDR3 reads TGTGCCAGTAGTATAGGAGCGGGGAGCACAGATACGCAGTATTTT. It encodes CASSIGAGSTDTQYF.

This clone was recorded once. The rearrangement links TRBV6-1 to TRBJ1-2, with TRBD1 identical over 8 bases. CDR3 length equals 15 residues. Trimming removed 3 bases from V and 3 bases from J; junction bases left unmatched: 6. In germline, CDR1 is MNHNS, CDR2 SASEGT. CDR3 nucleotide sequence: TGTGCCAGCAGTGAGACCGGGACAGGCTACTATGGCTACACCTTC. Amino acids: CASSETGTGYYGYTF.